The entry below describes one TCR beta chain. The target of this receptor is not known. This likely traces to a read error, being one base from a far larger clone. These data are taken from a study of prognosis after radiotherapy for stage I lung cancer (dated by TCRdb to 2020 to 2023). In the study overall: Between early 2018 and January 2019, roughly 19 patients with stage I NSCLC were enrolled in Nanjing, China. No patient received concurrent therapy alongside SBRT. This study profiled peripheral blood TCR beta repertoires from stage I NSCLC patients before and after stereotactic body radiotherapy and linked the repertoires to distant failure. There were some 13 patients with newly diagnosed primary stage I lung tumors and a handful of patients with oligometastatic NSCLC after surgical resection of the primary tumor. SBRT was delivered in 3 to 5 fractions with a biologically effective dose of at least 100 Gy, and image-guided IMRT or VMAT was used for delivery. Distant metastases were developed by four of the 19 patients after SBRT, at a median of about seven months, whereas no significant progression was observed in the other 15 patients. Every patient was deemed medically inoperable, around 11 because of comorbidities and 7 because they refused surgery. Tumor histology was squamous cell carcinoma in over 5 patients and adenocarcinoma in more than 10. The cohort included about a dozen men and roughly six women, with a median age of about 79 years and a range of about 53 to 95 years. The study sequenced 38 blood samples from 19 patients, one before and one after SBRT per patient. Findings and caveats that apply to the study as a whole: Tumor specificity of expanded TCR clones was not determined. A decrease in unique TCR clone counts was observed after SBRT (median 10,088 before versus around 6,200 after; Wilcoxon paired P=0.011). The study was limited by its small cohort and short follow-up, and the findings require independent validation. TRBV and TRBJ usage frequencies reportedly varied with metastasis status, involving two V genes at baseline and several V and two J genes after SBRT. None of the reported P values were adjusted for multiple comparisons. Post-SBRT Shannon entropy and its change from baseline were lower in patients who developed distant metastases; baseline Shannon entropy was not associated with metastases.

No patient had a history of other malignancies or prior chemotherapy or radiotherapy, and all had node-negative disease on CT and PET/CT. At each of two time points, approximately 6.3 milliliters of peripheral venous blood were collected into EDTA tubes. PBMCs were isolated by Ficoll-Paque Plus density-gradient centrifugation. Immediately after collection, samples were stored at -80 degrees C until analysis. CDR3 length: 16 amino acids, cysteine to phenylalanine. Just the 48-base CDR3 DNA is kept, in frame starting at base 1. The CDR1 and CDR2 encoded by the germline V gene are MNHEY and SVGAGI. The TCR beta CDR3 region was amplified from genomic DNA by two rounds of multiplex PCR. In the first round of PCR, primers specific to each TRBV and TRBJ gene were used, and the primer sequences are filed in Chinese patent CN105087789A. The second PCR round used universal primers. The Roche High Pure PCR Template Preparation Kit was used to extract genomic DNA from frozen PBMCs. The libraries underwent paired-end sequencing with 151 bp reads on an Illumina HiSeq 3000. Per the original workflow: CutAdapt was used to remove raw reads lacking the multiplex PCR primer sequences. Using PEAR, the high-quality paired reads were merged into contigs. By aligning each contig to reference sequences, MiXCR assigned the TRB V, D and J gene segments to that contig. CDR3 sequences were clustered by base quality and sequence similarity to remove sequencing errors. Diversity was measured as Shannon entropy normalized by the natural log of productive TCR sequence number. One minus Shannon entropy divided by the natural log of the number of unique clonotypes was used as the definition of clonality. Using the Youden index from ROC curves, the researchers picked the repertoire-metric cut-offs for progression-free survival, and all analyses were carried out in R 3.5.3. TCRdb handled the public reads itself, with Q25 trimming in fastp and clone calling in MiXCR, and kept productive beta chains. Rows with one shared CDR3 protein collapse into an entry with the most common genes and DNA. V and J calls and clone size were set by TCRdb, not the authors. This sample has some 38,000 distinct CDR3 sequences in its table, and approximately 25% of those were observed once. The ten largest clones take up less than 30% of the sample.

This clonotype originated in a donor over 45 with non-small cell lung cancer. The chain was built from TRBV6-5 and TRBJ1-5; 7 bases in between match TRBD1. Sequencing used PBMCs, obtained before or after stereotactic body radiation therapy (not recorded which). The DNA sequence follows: TGTGACAGCAGTTACAATGGACAGGTGGCAAATCAGCCCCAGCATTTT. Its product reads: CDSSYNGQVANQPQHF.